This paragraph covers one T cell receptor beta chain sequence. There is no known antigen for this receptor. Per-base qualities were not stored, and no clone one base away is much larger. Collaborating institutions collected whole blood in K2EDTA tubes following their own protocols. For TCRbeta analysis, collaborators shipped samples as frozen whole blood, isolated PBMCs, or DNA extracted from either of those sample types. The CDR3, from cysteine to phenylalanine, totals 15 residues. Just CDR3 DNA is preserved here, 45 bases in frame from base 1. V is trimmed back by 3 bases and J by 3 bases, and the junction contains 6 bases that no gene match accounts for. The germline V gene encodes CDR1 KGHSH and CDR2 LQKENI. These data come from a study of blood T cell repertoires in COVID-19 (dated by TCRdb to 2018 to 2020). Broadly, across the study: The collaborator samples originated in the United States, Italy and Spain and spanned the acute and convalescent phases of COVID-19. Nearly every sample came with metadata listing a de-identified subject ID, COVID-19 status, age in years and sex. Subjects who had been exposed to COVID-19, were actively infected with it, or had recovered from it provided the deeply sampled blood TCRbeta repertoires that made up the dataset. The prospective study material was composed of cDNA or gDNA derived from T cells, B-cell-depleted T cells, or PBMCs. A freely available public database, intended as a resource for researchers studying the immune response to SARS-CoV-2, is where the repertoires were released. Where available, HLA class I and class II types were taken from metadata supplied by the sample provider and were not determined by assay-based typing. Samples were obtained from the ongoing ImmuneRACE study (first 160 participants) and from about 1,300 subjects provided by 6 global collaborators. Study-wide conclusions, independent of this receptor: Clinical and demographic metadata were provided uncurated, with the amount varying by source and participant.

The immunoSEQ Assay, a bias-controlled multiplex PCR, was used to amplify TCRbeta CDR3 regions from genomic DNA. Processing in the source paper ran as follows. Within the assay, amplification of reference gene primers was used to estimate how many nucleated cells each sample contained. To quantify the absolute abundance of each unique TCRbeta CDR3 rearrangement, sequence reads were collapsed and filtered. For each sample, productive Simpson clonality was calculated as the square root of Simpson's diversity index across productive rearrangements. TCRdb took over this immuneACCESS table, retaining in-frame rearrangements with V and J assigned. Such tables are incomplete; in checked studies, under half of the missing clones stem from an unresolved V gene, and the remainder is unexplained. V and J calls plus clone size are reproduced from that table; the DNA served to infer D and trimming. This sample gives 200,000 to 250,000 clones in total; around 82% of them show up just once. The top ten constitute around 3.3% of the sample.

This sequence was found in a woman aged 80 or over with acute or convalescent COVID-19. The rearranged chain carries TRBV18 and TRBJ2-3; the central 7 bases match TRBD2. Material for sequencing was peripheral blood. The nucleotide sequence is TGTGCCAGCTCACCGGGGGGACTAATGACAGATACGCAGTATTTT. It translates as CASSPGGLMTDTQYF.